A selection of T cell receptor beta chains follows, all from one sample in a study of memory CD4+ T cells and cytomegalovirus serostatus. Some clones are missing from TCRdb's copy, which holds only in-frame ones; the method was immunoSEQ multiplex PCR. The sample has just under 40,000 clones, around 84% seen once. The material sequenced was memory CD4+ T cells from blood. These receptors were obtained from an adult in good health and CMV-seronegative. Each CDR3 is given with its conserved first and last residue. A D gene is named only where the DNA matches it firmly. Clone size is stated in some rows and not others, as once, few, many or a class when expanded.

v_gene	abundance	j_gene	len	d_gene	CDR3nt	CDR3aa
TRBV6-1	once	TRBJ2-2	15	-	TGTGCCAGCAGCGGGAGGACAGGGAAGGCCGGGGAGCTGTTTTTT	CASSGRTGKAGELFF
TRBV29-1	-	TRBJ2-1	13	-	TGCAGCGTTGTGACAGGCTTCTACAATGAGCAGTTCTTC	CSVVTGFYNEQFF
TRBV11-2	-	TRBJ2-1	16	TRBD2	TGTGCCAGCAGCTACCGTAGCGGGGGAACGAACAATGAGCAGTTCTTC	CASSYRSGGTNNEQFF
TRBV27	-	TRBJ2-3	16	-	TGTGCCAGCAGAACGCGGCGGACTTTTAGCACAGATACGCAGTATTTT	CASRTRRTFSTDTQYF
TRBV5-4	-	TRBJ2-7	16	-	TGTGCCAGCAGCTTGGTGCAGGGCTTCCTTTCCTACGAGCAGTACTTC	CASSLVQGFLSYEQYF
TRBV5-3	-	TRBJ2-2	15	-	TGTGCCAGAAGCTTGGTAGGGGTTGAAACCGGGGAGCTGTTTTTT	CARSLVGVETGELFF
TRBV10-3	medium-sized	TRBJ1-1	15	TRBD1	TGTGCCATCAGTGACACAGGGGGCAAGTTTACTGAAGCTTTCTTT	CAISDTGGKFTEAFF
TRBV2	-	TRBJ1-1	13	TRBD1	TGTGCCAGCTGGGAAGACAGGGTCACTGAAGCTTTCTTT	CASWEDRVTEAFF
TRBV7-9	-	TRBJ2-1	16	-	TGTGCCAGCAGCTTACCTCCGCGACTGGGAAACAATGAGCAGTTCTTC	CASSLPPRLGNNEQFF
TRBV5-1	-	TRBJ1-1	16	-	TGCGCCAGCAGCCTGACAGCGGCGAGAAAGAGCACTGAAGCTTTCTTT	CASSLTAARKSTEAFF
TRBV11-2	-	TRBJ1-6	15	TRBD1	TGTGCCAGCAGCTATTCGGGACAGGGGGATTCACCCCTCCACTTT	CASSYSGQGDSPLHF
TRBV2	-	TRBJ1-4	15	-	TGTGCCAGCAGTGAAGGTAATTCCAGGAATGAAAAACTGTTTTTT	CASSEGNSRNEKLFF
TRBV30	-	TRBJ1-1	11	-	TGTGCCTGGATCGGTGACACTGAAGCTTTCTTT	CAWIGDTEAFF
TRBV30	once	TRBJ2-3	11	-	TGTGCCTGGATGGGCACAGATACGCAGTATTTT	CAWMGTDTQYF
TRBV2	-	TRBJ1-5	17	-	TGTGCCAGCAGTGATGGGGGGGGCAGGGGAAGCAATCAGCCCCAGCATTTT	CASSDGGGRGSNQPQHF
TRBV19	-	TRBJ1-2	14	-	TGTGCCAGTAGTATCTCAGGTCCGCCGGATGGCTACACCTTC	CASSISGPPDGYTF
TRBV5-1	medium-sized	TRBJ1-6	12	-	TGCGCCAGCAGCTTGGAGAATTCACCCCTCCACTTT	CASSLENSPLHF
TRBV6-5	-	TRBJ2-1	16	-	TGTGCCAGCAGTTACTCGGCAGTGGGCTCCTACAATGAGCAGTTCTTC	CASSYSAVGSYNEQFF
TRBV5-1	-	TRBJ1-2	13	-	TGCGCCAGCAGCTTGGAGGGGTTCTATGGCTACACCTTC	CASSLEGFYGYTF
TRBV4-1	once	TRBJ2-5	13	-	TGCGCCAGCAGCCAATGGCGGAAAGAGACCCAGTACTTC	CASSQWRKETQYF
TRBV12-5	-	TRBJ2-3	14	TRBD2	TGTGCTAGTGGTTCCAGCGGGGGGGCAGATACGCAGTATTTT	CASGSSGGADTQYF
TRBV6-1	once	TRBJ1-5	13	-	TGTGCCAGCAGTGTGGGCATTAATCAGCCCCAGCATTTT	CASSVGINQPQHF
TRBV29-1	-	TRBJ1-1	14	TRBD1	TGCAGCGTGAAGACCGGGACAGTGAGGACTGAAGCTTTCTTT	CSVKTGTVRTEAFF
TRBV19	few	TRBJ2-7	14	TRBD2	TGTGCCAGTGACAGCGGGGGGGGAGCCTACGAGCAGTACTTC	CASDSGGGAYEQYF
TRBV5-1	-	TRBJ1-5	14	-	TGCGCCAGCAGCTTGGACGGGGGCAATCAGCCCCAGCATTTT	CASSLDGGNQPQHF
TRBV11-2	-	TRBJ1-2	14	-	TGTGCCAGCAGCCCAATTCAGGAACCCTATGGCTACACCTTC	CASSPIQEPYGYTF
TRBV27	once	TRBJ2-1	13	-	TGTGCCAGCAGTTGGAACAGGGACAATGAGCAGTTCTTC	CASSWNRDNEQFF
TRBV6-5	-	TRBJ2-5	14	-	TGTGCCAGCAGTTACTTGACAGGAGAAGAGACCCAGTACTTC	CASSYLTGEETQYF
TRBV5-1	-	TRBJ2-3	16	-	TGCGCCAGCAGCTTGGTGGGACGTTCTAGCACAGATACGCAGTATTTT	CASSLVGRSSTDTQYF
TRBV15	few	TRBJ1-2	13	-	TGTGCCACCAGCAAAGGACTAGGCTATGGCTACACCTTC	CATSKGLGYGYTF
TRBV15	-	TRBJ2-1	15	-	TGTGCCACCAGCAGAGGGGACCCCACAATCCATGAGCAGTTCTTC	CATSRGDPTIHEQFF
TRBV6-1	-	TRBJ1-2	15	-	TGTGCCAGCACCACTAGGGGCGGATATGACTATGGCTACACCTTC	CASTTRGGYDYGYTF
TRBV14	-	TRBJ2-3	17	-	TGTGCCAGCAGCCAAGATCGGTCCGGGGTTTACACAGATACGCAGTATTTT	CASSQDRSGVYTDTQYF
TRBV5-1	few	TRBJ1-1	13	-	TGCGCCAGCAGCTTACCTGATAGCACTGAAGCTTTCTTT	CASSLPDSTEAFF
TRBV19	-	TRBJ1-2	11	-	TGTGCCAGTAGAACCAATTCCGGCTACACCTTC	CASRTNSGYTF
TRBV5-6	-	TRBJ2-5	14	-	TGTGCCAGCAGCAGCTTGGGGTCTGGAGAGACCCAGTACTTC	CASSSLGSGETQYF
TRBV5-1	-	TRBJ1-2	12	-	TGCGCCAGCAGCTTGGACAGTCCGGGCTACACCTTC	CASSLDSPGYTF
TRBV25-1	once	TRBJ2-7	14	-	TGTGCCAGCAGTGAATCGGGGGTCTCCTACGAGCAGTACTTC	CASSESGVSYEQYF
TRBV29-1	-	TRBJ1-1	14	TRBD1	TGCAGCGTTGCTTTTATACAGGGGGACACTGAAGCTTTCTTT	CSVAFIQGDTEAFF
TRBV10-3	-	TRBJ2-3	16	-	TGTGCCATCAGTGACCCCATTTTTAGAAGCACAGATACGCAGTATTTT	CAISDPIFRSTDTQYF
TRBV18	few	TRBJ1-5	15	TRBD1	TGTGCCAGCTCACCGGAGCAGGGGGCCAGTCAGCCCCAGCATTTT	CASSPEQGASQPQHF
TRBV29-1	-	TRBJ1-1	11	-	TGCAGCGTGGCAGGGCTCACTGAAGCTTTCTTT	CSVAGLTEAFF
TRBV7-9	-	TRBJ2-5	19	TRBD2	TGTGCCAGCAGCTTTGGACTAGCGGGGGCCTTGCAAGGAAGAGAGACCCAGTACTTC	CASSFGLAGALQGRETQYF
TRBV6-5	-	TRBJ1-1	11	-	TGTGCCAGCAGTCGGAGTACTGAAGCTTTCTTT	CASSRSTEAFF
TRBV10-3	few	TRBJ1-4	14	-	TGTGCCATCAGTGATCGGGGAAGGGATGAAAAACTGTTTTTT	CAISDRGRDEKLFF
TRBV5-1	-	TRBJ1-1	16	TRBD1	TGCGCCAGCAGCCGGACCCGACAGGGTACGGACACTGAAGCTTTCTTT	CASSRTRQGTDTEAFF
TRBV14	-	TRBJ1-5	15	-	TGTGCCAGCAGCCAAGCGGGTCTTGGCAATCAGCCCCAGCATTTT	CASSQAGLGNQPQHF
TRBV19	-	TRBJ1-1	15	-	TGTGCCAGTAGGACATTATCGCTATCGAACACTGAAGCTTTCTTT	CASRTLSLSNTEAFF
TRBV5-1	-	TRBJ2-3	14	TRBD1	TGCGCCAGCAGTCCAGGGGGCATAGGAGATACGCAGTATTTT	CASSPGGIGDTQYF
TRBV10-3	-	TRBJ2-2	17	-	TGTGCCACGAATCCCGGTGGGGGGCGCGGGAACACCGGGGAGCTGTTTTTT	CATNPGGGRGNTGELFF
TRBV30	once	TRBJ2-5	13	TRBD1	TGTGCCTGGTCTCTGGGACAGCAAAAGGCCCAGTACTTC	CAWSLGQQKAQYF
TRBV11-2	-	TRBJ1-2	16	-	TGTGCCAGCAGCTTAGATCTTCAGGACTTTAACTATGGCTACACCTTC	CASSLDLQDFNYGYTF